The 17 T cell receptor beta chains reported below all come from one sample, sequenced in a study of beta chain features in type 1 diabetes. The isolated RNA, all of it, was reverse transcribed, so expressed TCRB transcripts were what got sequenced. Method: immunoSEQ multiplex PCR; TCRdb's copy keeps in-frame clones and lacks some. The table lists over 350,000 clones, over 13% of them singletons. The sample consisted of naive CD4+ T cells from blood. The source of these receptors is a woman aged 18-30 years in good health.

The chain joins TRBV6-1 to TRBJ2-5, with 8 bases lining up with TRBD1. The CDR3 sequence is 18 residues long. CDR1 MNHNS and CDR2 SASEGT come from the germline V gene. V was pared by 1 base and J by 5 bases, with 15 bases of the junction left unmatched. Written as DNA, the CDR3 is TGTGCCAGCAGTGAAGTAGGGACAGGACGGTACCGGGTGGAGACCCAGTACTTC. It translates to CASSEVGTGRYRVETQYF.

This clone has a handful of counts. The genes are TRBV5-6 and TRBJ2-5; a weak D match, TRBD1 (6 bases). The V and J ends lost 5 bases and 5 bases respectively, with 16 bases between them. This CDR3 contains 14 residues. From germline, CDR1 is SGHDT and CDR2 YYEEEE. The CDR3 sequence: CASSPLGAAETQYF. The CDR3, as DNA: TGTGCCAGCAGTCCGCTGGGGGCCGCGGAGACCCAGTACTTC.

CDR3 nucleotide sequence: TGTGCCTACGACAGGGTCAAGGGCACTGAAGCTTTCTTT. It is translated as CAYDRVKGTEAFF. This chain connects TRBV30 to TRBJ1-1, with TRBD1 matching over 7 bases. The ends lost 7 bases at V and 4 bases at J; junction bases unmatched: 9. The CDR3 runs to 13 residues. CDR1 is GTSNPN and CDR2 is SVGIG in the germline V gene (reference sequence).

J is TRBJ2-1 and V is TRBV7-3; 7 nucleotides align to TRBD2. In germline, CDR1 is SGHTA, CDR2 FQGTGA. V lost 5 bases and J lost 9; bases outside the gene matches: 16. The CDR3 consists of 16 residues. The CDR3, as DNA: TGTGCCAGCAGCACCGACCGGGCCGGGAGGCAGTTTGAGCAGTTCTTC. This translates into CASSTDRAGRQFEQFF.

This clone was detected a few times. The rearrangement joins TRBV7-3 to TRBJ2-1; TRBD2 agrees at 10 bases. The length of the CDR3 is 13 residues. The V gene end was trimmed by 2 bases and the J gene end by 13 bases; junction bases not matched to a gene: 5. From germline, CDR1 is SGHTA and CDR2 FQGTGA. The CDR3 here is CASSLALAGKQFF. As DNA, the CDR3 is TGTGCCAGCAGCTTAGCACTAGCGGGGAAACAGTTCTTC.

This clone came up a few times. J is TRBJ2-1 and V is TRBV5-1; the D gene is possibly TRBD1 (5 bases). This CDR3 spans 13 amino acids. CDR1 and CDR2 from the germline V gene are SGHRS and YFSETQ. Trimming took 2 bases from V and 5 from J, leaving 8 bases between them. The CDR3 DNA sequence: TGCGCCAGCAGCTTTTCAGGGAACAATGAGCAGTTCTTC. It codes for CASSFSGNNEQFF.

This clone has a handful of counts. The chain uses TRBV7-2 and TRBJ2-4; possible D gene TRBD1, 5 bases. The CDR3 runs to 12 residues. Germline CDR1 reads SGHTA; CDR2 reads FQGNSA. V dropped 9 bases and J dropped 2 bases, with 8 bases sitting between them. This chain's CDR3 is CASRGSKNIQYF. In nucleotides, the CDR3 is TGTGCCAGTAGGGGATCCAAAAACATTCAGTACTTC.

About this clone itself: A read error may produce the germline difference seen at one junction end. J is TRBJ2-7 and V is TRBV28; D might be TRBD2 (6 bases). CDR1 is MDHEN and CDR2 is SYDVKM in the germline V gene. The CDR3 has 12 residues. DNA of the CDR3: TGTGCCAGCAGTTTAGATAGGAGGGGCTTTCCTTTC. Amino acid sequence: CASSLDRRGFPF.

This rearrangement joins TRBV29-1 to TRBJ1-5; D uncertain. The germline V and J ends were trimmed by 4 bases and 0 bases, with 7 bases remaining between them. This CDR3 spans 13 amino acids. The V gene's germline CDR1 is SQVTM and CDR2 ANQGSEA. In nucleotides, the CDR3 is TGCAGCGTTGGACTCAATAGCAATCAGCCCCAGCATTTT. It is translated as CSVGLNSNQPQHF.

CDR3 region: CSVAGQGGETQYF. CDR3 DNA sequence: TGCAGCGTTGCGGGACAGGGAGGAGAGACCCAGTACTTC. V gene TRBV29-1 combines with J gene TRBJ2-5; the match to TRBD1 covers 9 bases. The V and J ends lost 4 bases and 4 bases, in that order; junction bases with no gene match: 4. Germline V lookup: CDR1 SQVTM, CDR2 ANQGSEA. There are 13 residues in the CDR3.

The chain joins TRBV20-1 to TRBJ2-7; D gene ambiguous. Germline values: CDR1 DFQATT, CDR2 SNEGSKA (reference sequence). Trimming took off 4 bases at V and 7 bases at J, with 8 bases between the two ends. The CDR3 consists of 10 residues. The CDR3 DNA reads as TGCAGTGCTAAAACACCAGAGCAGTACTTC. This translates into CSAKTPEQYF.

This clone was recorded a few times. The chain is built from TRBV7-9 and TRBJ2-3; the D gene is possibly TRBD2 (6 bases). The CDR3 totals 17 residues. The V gene lost 5 bases and the J gene lost 0 bases, with 18 bases spanning the gap. CDR1 and CDR2 (germline): SEHNR, FQNEAQ (reference sequence). CDR3 residues: CASSHMGSGTSTDTQYF. The CDR3 DNA sequence: TGTGCCAGCAGCCATATGGGCAGTGGGACTAGCACAGATACGCAGTATTTT.

The rearrangement links TRBV5-4 to TRBJ2-1; TRBD1 matches at 7 bases. After removal of 5 bases from V and 0 bases from J, the junction contained 5 bases not matched to a gene. The CDR3 covers 15 residues. Germline lookup yields CDR1 SGHNT and CDR2 YYREEE (reference sequence). CDR3 sequence: CASRRQGSSYNEQFF. The DNA of the CDR3 is TGTGCCAGCAGGAGACAGGGTAGCTCCTACAATGAGCAGTTCTTC.

This clone has just a few counts. The chain couples TRBV18 to TRBJ2-5; tentative D call: TRBD1 (5 bases). V lost 2 bases to trimming and J lost 1 base, with 8 bases between them. Germline-derived CDR1 and CDR2 are KGHSH and LQKENI. This CDR3 contains 14 residues. CDR3 residues: CASSPADTQETQYF. In DNA form, the CDR3 reads TGTGCCAGCTCACCAGCGGACACCCAAGAGACCCAGTACTTC.

This clone was seen only a few times. This sequence joins TRBV28 and TRBJ2-1, with a possible D match to TRBD1 (6 bases). This CDR3 is 16 amino acids long. V was pared by 4 bases and J by 2 bases, with 15 bases between. Per the germline V gene, CDR1 is MDHEN and CDR2 is SYDVKM. The CDR3 here is CASSSPRQAAYNEQFF. CDR3 nucleotides: TGTGCCAGCAGTTCGCCTAGACAGGCAGCCTACAATGAGCAGTTCTTC.

The chain recombines TRBV18 with TRBJ2-5, with a weak D call TRBD2 (5 bases). Germline values: CDR1 KGHSH, CDR2 LQKENI. The CDR3 contains 15 residues. Trimming cost V 2 bases and J 1 base, with 11 bases left between them. CDR3: CASSPIPAGQETQYF. The CDR3 DNA follows: TGTGCCAGCTCACCAATCCCTGCGGGCCAAGAGACCCAGTACTTC. The variable domain in full, completed from reference TRBV18 and TRBJ2-5, reads NAGVMQNPRHLVRRRGQEARLRCSPMKGHSHVYWYRQLPEEGLKFMVYLQKENIIDESGMPKERFSAEFPKEGPSILRIQQVVRGDSAAYFCASSPIPAGQETQYFGPGTRLLVL.

The CDR3: CSVKRRPNLAANEQFF. CDR3 DNA: TGCAGCGTCAAACGGAGACCAAATCTAGCGGCTAATGAGCAGTTCTTC. The gene calls are TRBV29-1 and TRBJ2-1, with TRBD2 identical over 7 bases. There are 16 residues in the CDR3. Germline CDR1 SQVTM, CDR2 ANQGSEA. V gave up 6 bases and J gave up 7 bases; unmatched junction bases: 18.